This T cell receptor (beta chain) was captured by sequencing in a study of cytomegalovirus exposure and HLA in healthy donors. Across the whole study: Early released data had about 80 million unique TCRs, all coming from HLA-typed donors.

This clone has only one observation. What it binds is unknown. Healthy bone marrow donors supplied every sample. The CDR3 loop spans 15 amino acids. V lost 8 bases, J lost 0 bases, and 7 bases stayed unmatched. CDR1 and CDR2 (germline): MNHNS, SASEGT. Study observations and caveats: Analysis was carried out at a later point, and it linked a missense DCLRE1C variant to TCR beta V- and J-gene trimming. Looking again later, the authors saw that most CMV-associated TCR beta chains seemed HLA-restricted.

The study ran its PCR with 60 Vbeta and 13 Jbeta primers. Assay used: immunoSEQ multiplex PCR; TCRdb lists only in-frame clones, some missing. Here the sample spans about 110,000 clones, approximately 82% being singletons. Sequencing was performed on PBMCs. This TCR derives from a man between 35 and 55 years old in good health and CMV-seropositive. V is TRBV6-1 and J is TRBJ1-5, with 7 positions matching TRBD1. This CDR3 is CASLGTVYSNQPQHF. CDR3 nucleotides: TGTGCCAGCCTAGGGACAGTATATAGCAATCAGCCCCAGCATTTT.